Listed below are T cell receptor beta chains from one sample, sequenced in a study of blood T cells in healthy people across ages. TCRdb called the 5' RACE reads again in MiXCR, with one record for every CDR3 protein. The sample carries over a million distinct CDR3 sequences, approximately 40% recorded once. The specimen was blood. Receptors originate from a woman in her late teens or twenties in good health. CDR3s include the opening cysteine and the closing phenylalanine or tryptophan. The D gene is left open where the match is weak. Clone size is stated in some rows and not others, as once, few, many or a class when expanded.

V: TRBV7-9; size: .; J: TRBJ2-7; D: TRBD2; DNA: TGTGCCAGCAGCCCCCGACTAGCGGGAATCGGTTATTGGTCCTACAATGAGCAGTACTTC; CDR3: CASSPRLAGIGYWSYNEQYF
V: TRBV9; size: .; J: TRBJ2-5; D: .; DNA: TGTGCCAGCAGCGTAGTGGGTTCCTGGGGTGAGACCCAGTACTTC; CDR3: CASSVVGSWGETQYF
V: TRBV7-2; size: .; J: TRBJ2-7; D: TRBD2; DNA: TGTGCCAGCAGCTTGACTAGCGTGGTGGCCTACGAGCAGTACTTC; CDR3: CASSLTSVVAYEQYF
V: TRBV4-1; size: .; J: TRBJ2-1; D: .; DNA: TGCGCCAGCAGCCAAGCAGCAGCTGGGGGCTCCTACAATGAGCAGTTCTTC; CDR3: CASSQAAAGGSYNEQFF
V: TRBV6-5; size: .; J: TRBJ2-1; D: .; DNA: TGTGCCACGGGGGAGCGGTACAATGAGCAGTTCTTC; CDR3: CATGERYNEQFF
V: TRBV9; size: .; J: TRBJ1-1; D: .; DNA: TGTGCCAGCAGCCGTGTTGGGGGCGGAAGCACTGAAGCTTTCTTT; CDR3: CASSRVGGGSTEAFF
V: TRBV6-2/TRBV6-3; size: few; J: TRBJ2-5; D: TRBD2; DNA: TGTGCCAGCAGTTACGATTCTAGCGGGAGGGACTCGAATCCTCAAGAGACCCAGTACTTC; CDR3: CASSYDSSGRDSNPQETQYF
V: TRBV10-3; size: .; J: TRBJ1-5; D: .; DNA: TGTGCCATCAGTGAGTCGCTGGGTCAGCCCCAGCATTTT; CDR3: CAISESLGQPQHF
V: TRBV29-1; size: few; J: TRBJ2-3; D: TRBD2; DNA: TGCAGCGTTGAGGGAGGGGCCACAGATACGCAGTATTTT; CDR3: CSVEGGATDTQYF
V: TRBV3-1; size: few; J: TRBJ2-7; D: .; DNA: TGTGCCAGCAGCCAAGATATGACGGGGGTCTATAACGAGCAGTACTTC; CDR3: CASSQDMTGVYNEQYF
V: TRBV20-1; size: .; J: TRBJ2-1; D: TRBD2; DNA: TGCAGTGCTAGGAAGACTAGCGCCTTCAATGAGCAGTTCTTC; CDR3: CSARKTSAFNEQFF
V: TRBV7-2; size: many; J: TRBJ1-4; D: .; DNA: TGTGCCAGCAGCTCATTGGGGGGCGGGGGTAGTGAAAAACTGTTTTTT; CDR3: CASSSLGGGGSEKLFF
V: TRBV9; size: .; J: TRBJ2-7; D: .; DNA: TGTGCCAGCAGCTCGGGGGAGGGGGTCGCTTACGAGCAGTACTTC; CDR3: CASSSGEGVAYEQYF
V: TRBV2; size: .; J: TRBJ1-5; D: .; DNA: TGTGCCAGCCGATATTGGAATCAGCCCCAGCATTTT; CDR3: CASRYWNQPQHF
V: TRBV12-3/TRBV12-4; size: few; J: TRBJ2-7; D: .; DNA: TGTGCCAGCAGTTCCGGGACTTATGCCGACGAGCAGTACTTC; CDR3: CASSSGTYADEQYF
V: TRBV11-2; size: .; J: TRBJ2-1; D: .; DNA: TGTGCCAGCAGCTCATCCCAGGAGTCCTACAATGAGCAGTTCTTC; CDR3: CASSSSQESYNEQFF
V: TRBV6-2/TRBV6-3; size: .; J: TRBJ2-3; D: TRBD2; DNA: TGTGCCAGCAGTTACTCGGGACTAGCGGGGGCCCACCTCGGAAATACGCAGTATTTT; CDR3: CASSYSGLAGAHLGNTQYF
V: TRBV21-1; size: few; J: TRBJ2-1; D: .; DNA: TGTGCCAGCAGGCCCCGGACCTACAATGAGCAGTTCTTC; CDR3: CASRPRTYNEQFF
V: TRBV20-1; size: .; J: TRBJ2-7; D: TRBD1; DNA: TGCAGTGCGCTTAAGGGACAGGGGAGGTACAATGAGCAGTACTTC; CDR3: CSALKGQGRYNEQYF
V: TRBV18; size: .; J: TRBJ1-2; D: TRBD1; DNA: TGTGCCAGCTCACTACAGGGGGCTGACTATGGCTACACCTTC; CDR3: CASSLQGADYGYTF
V: TRBV20-1; size: few; J: TRBJ1-1; D: TRBD1; DNA: TGCAGTGCTCGAGGGACAGGGGGGGCGGCTTTCTTT; CDR3: CSARGTGGAAFF
V: TRBV5-5; size: .; J: TRBJ1-5; D: .; DNA: TGTGCCAGCAGCTTGGGGCAGGGGCTCAATCAGCCCCAGCATTTT; CDR3: CASSLGQGLNQPQHF
V: TRBV20-1; size: .; J: TRBJ2-7; D: .; DNA: TGCAGTGCTAGAGATTGGGGGGAGGCCTCCTACGAGCAGTACTTC; CDR3: CSARDWGEASYEQYF
V: TRBV4-1; size: .; J: TRBJ2-1; D: TRBD2; DNA: TGCGCCAGCAGCCAACGTCTAGCGGGATACAATGAGCAGTTCTTC; CDR3: CASSQRLAGYNEQFF
V: TRBV20-1; size: .; J: TRBJ2-1; D: TRBD2; DNA: TGCAGTGCGCACGCAGCGGGGCCCTCCTACGAGCAGTTCTTC; CDR3: CSAHAAGPSYEQFF
V: TRBV5-1; size: .; J: TRBJ2-1; D: TRBD1; DNA: TGCGCCAGCAGCGGTACAGGGGGTTTGGCCTACAATGAGCAGTTCTTC; CDR3: CASSGTGGLAYNEQFF
V: TRBV4-1; size: .; J: TRBJ2-1; D: TRBD2; DNA: TGCGCCAGCAGCCAAGAGGTAGCGGGAGGCCCTATGGAGACCCAGTTCTTC; CDR3: CASSQEVAGGPMETQFF
V: TRBV7-2; size: .; J: TRBJ1-6; D: .; DNA: TGTGCCAGCAGCTCACGACGGCAGGGAAATTCACCCCCCCACTTT; CDR3: CASSSRRQGNSPPHF
V: TRBV28; size: .; J: TRBJ2-7; D: .; DNA: TGTGCCAGCAGAAAGCAGTGGGAGCAGTACTTC; CDR3: CASRKQWEQYF
V: TRBV6-2/TRBV6-3; size: .; J: TRBJ2-2; D: TRBD2; DNA: TGTGCCAGCAGATATCGGGGGGGCCAGAACACCGGGGAGCTGTTTTTT; CDR3: CASRYRGGQNTGELFF
V: TRBV28; size: .; J: TRBJ2-7; D: TRBD1; DNA: TGTGCCAGCAGAGGTACAGGGGGCAGAGGCGAGCAGTACTTC; CDR3: CASRGTGGRGEQYF
V: TRBV3-1; size: .; J: TRBJ2-3; D: TRBD1; DNA: TGTGCCAGCAGCCGATGGGTGATAGGACAGGGCCCGGATACGCAGTATTTT; CDR3: CASSRWVIGQGPDTQYF
V: TRBV27; size: once; J: TRBJ1-2; D: .; DNA: TGTGCCAGCAGTTTAGTGTCAGGGCACTATGGCTACACCTTC; CDR3: CASSLVSGHYGYTF
V: TRBV28; size: few; J: TRBJ2-1; D: .; DNA: TGTGCCAGCTCCCCAAGGTCAGGCCGGAATGAGCAGTTCTTC; CDR3: CASSPRSGRNEQFF
V: TRBV28; size: many; J: TRBJ2-7; D: .; DNA: TGTGCCAGCAGTTTATCCTACTCTAGCTCCTACGAGCAGTACTTC; CDR3: CASSLSYSSSYEQYF
V: TRBV20-1; size: .; J: TRBJ2-1; D: TRBD2; DNA: TGCAGTGCTAAGATTAGCGGGAGGGTAAGCTCCTACAATGAGCAGTTCTTC; CDR3: CSAKISGRVSSYNEQFF
V: TRBV4-1; size: .; J: TRBJ2-7; D: .; DNA: TGCGCCAGCAGCCAAGATTTCGGGGAGCAGTACTTC; CDR3: CASSQDFGEQYF
V: TRBV7-3; size: .; J: TRBJ2-1; D: TRBD1; DNA: TGTGCCAGCAGCCCGACCACAGGGGGGTTAAATGAGCAGTTCTTC; CDR3: CASSPTTGGLNEQFF
V: TRBV20-1; size: few; J: TRBJ1-1; D: .; DNA: TGCAGTGCTAGGGTGGTCCGACTGACCGCAGTTGAAGCTTTCTTT; CDR3: CSARVVRLTAVEAFF
V: TRBV10-3; size: few; J: TRBJ2-1; D: TRBD2; DNA: TGTGCCATCAGACCTAGCGGGAGTTCCTACAATGAGCAGTTCTTC; CDR3: CAIRPSGSSYNEQFF
V: TRBV7-9; size: few; J: TRBJ2-7; D: .; DNA: TGTGCCAGCAGCTTAACGGGAATTAACGGCGAGCAGTACTTC; CDR3: CASSLTGINGEQYF
V: TRBV20-1; size: few; J: TRBJ2-7; D: TRBD1; DNA: TGCAGTGCTTTATCCGGGACAGGGGTTAACGAGCAGTACTTC; CDR3: CSALSGTGVNEQYF
V: TRBV5-1; size: few; J: TRBJ2-1; D: .; DNA: TGCGCCAGCAGCTTGGAATATGAGCAGTTCTTC; CDR3: CASSLEYEQFF
V: TRBV7-9; size: .; J: TRBJ1-5; D: .; DNA: TGTGCCAGCAGCTTAGGCCCGGTTAGCAATCAGCCCCAGCATTTT; CDR3: CASSLGPVSNQPQHF
V: TRBV24-1; size: few; J: TRBJ2-5; D: .; DNA: TGTGCCACCAGTGATTGGGTCCGGGAGACCCAGTACTTC; CDR3: CATSDWVRETQYF
V: TRBV20-1; size: few; J: TRBJ2-4; D: .; DNA: TGCAGTGCGAAAGGGACGGATAAAAACATTCAGTACTTC; CDR3: CSAKGTDKNIQYF
V: TRBV5-1; size: .; J: TRBJ2-7; D: TRBD1; DNA: TGCGCCAGCAGCTTGTGGGGACAGGCCTCCTCCTACGAGCAGTACTTC; CDR3: CASSLWGQASSYEQYF
V: TRBV7-3; size: .; J: TRBJ2-1; D: TRBD2; DNA: TGTGCCAGGAGCTTAGATAGCGGGGTCCTCAATGAGCAGTTCTTC; CDR3: CARSLDSGVLNEQFF
V: TRBV29-1; size: few; J: TRBJ1-1; D: .; DNA: TGCAGCGGTACACTCCCAGGGCAGACTGAAGCTTTCTTT; CDR3: CSGTLPGQTEAFF
V: TRBV20-1; size: few; J: TRBJ1-1; D: .; DNA: TGCAGTGCTTTACAAGGTATCACTGAAGCTTTCTTT; CDR3: CSALQGITEAFF
V: TRBV20-1; size: .; J: TRBJ2-7; D: TRBD1; DNA: TGCAGTGCTAGAGGGACAGGGCGCTCCTACGAGCAGTACTTC; CDR3: CSARGTGRSYEQYF
V: TRBV7-7; size: .; J: TRBJ2-5; D: .; DNA: TGTGCTAGCAGCTTATTAGGGGCGATACAAGAGACCCAGTACTTC; CDR3: CASSLLGAIQETQYF
V: TRBV12-3/TRBV12-4; size: .; J: TRBJ1-5; D: .; DNA: TGTGCCAGCAGTTGGGAGGGGCAGCAGCCCCAGCATTTT; CDR3: CASSWEGQQPQHF